This T cell receptor (beta chain) was recovered during a study of beta chain features in type 1 diabetes (dated by TCRdb to the late 2010s). Some background on the complete study: Patients and healthy donors did not differ in mean age, gender distribution, total cell number or subset yield. A total of some 110 million sorted cells were examined across all samples, and the number of cells per subset was strongly correlated with RNA yield. The study compared the TCRB repertoires of sorted circulating CD4+ T cell subsets in recently diagnosed type 1 diabetes patients with those in matched healthy donors. Naive and central memory subsets were obtained from all 30 or so donors, but regulatory and stem cell-like memory subsets were isolated from only 8 patients and roughly eight healthy donors.

General study outcomes and caveats: Because cDNA was sequenced instead of genomic DNA, highly expressing activated cells could be over-represented, though the groups showed no difference in activation or CD3 levels. PCR might favor shorter templates, but patient and control samples were amplified and corrected together, so any skew would affect both groups equally. In all four CD4+ subsets, TCRB CDR3 length was moderately but significantly shorter in type 1 diabetes patients. At VDJ recombination sites, patients with type 1 diabetes made fewer insertions and deleted more nucleotides, a pattern implying thymic rearrangement abnormalities. Naive, central memory and regulatory TCRB repertoires appeared to be more similar among patients than among healthy donors. HLA sub-analyses involved small numbers of individuals, so any influence of HLA type on TCRB rearrangement remained unresolved.

The entire amount of isolated RNA was reverse transcribed using the High Capacity cDNA Reverse Transcription Kit, so the sequenced TCRB transcripts were expressed ones. Naive, central memory and regulatory T cell samples underwent deep immunoSEQ sequencing, averaging about 3.3 million total reads per sample. After sorted cells were lysed in RLT buffer, RNA was extracted with DNase-treated RNeasy Micro or Mini kits, with the choice depending on cell number. Each cell subset was processed on its own to prevent cross-contamination, while patient and healthy donor samples were processed together. Using the immunoSEQ multiplex PCR, TCRB sequences were amplified from cDNA into 87-bp fragments spanning the CDR3 region. The amplicons were sequenced using the Illumina HiSeq platform. The original pipeline was this. PCR bias was computationally corrected using synthetic template baselines, reads within Hamming distance 2 were collapsed, and singletons that could not be merged were discarded. Reads were aligned to IMGT to assign V, D and J genes, CDR3 length, and insertions or deletions at six rearrangement sites. Clonotype counts were normalized to sorted cell number within each subset before computing true diversity and Gini coefficients with the tcR R package. The overlap coefficient, calculated on TCRB nucleotide sequences, was used to measure repertoire sharing. Out-of-frame TCRB sequences from naive cells were analyzed as a proxy for the pre-selection repertoire. In TCRdb, the immuneACCESS table is reduced to in-frame sequences with V and J assigned. These tables do not hold every clone; where another copy was compared, an unresolved V gene accounts for under half, and the others remain unexplained. That table is the source of V, J and clone size, and D and trimming were worked out from the DNA. The sample table lists more than 350,000 clones, around 10% of them with a count of one. The biggest ten clones account for approximately 0.045% of the sample.

A remark on this clone: Its binding antigen is unknown. Base quality data are lacking; no much larger clone is found one base away.

From each donor, a single peripheral blood sample of around 120 mL on average was drawn into heparinised tubes. Using a panel that included CD45RO, CCR7, CD25, CD127, CD95 and CD27, naive, central memory, regulatory and stem cell-like memory CD4+ T cells were sorted on a BD FACSAria II. All sorted populations exceeded 95% purity. PBMCs were isolated immediately by Lymphoprep density gradient centrifugation and stained directly without culture. So that batch effects would be minimized, each experiment stained and sorted samples in pairs, pairing one healthy donor with one patient. The sequence derives from a woman in her late teens or twenties in good health. The sequencing sample was made of naive CD4+ T cells from blood. The sample's cell subset or site, from its label and the paper: true naive CD4+ T cells.

The DNA sequence reads TGTGCCAGCAGTGGAGGACGGTGGGAGCAGTACGTC. Translated, this gives CASSGGRWEQYV. This chain is built from TRBV2 and TRBJ2-7; a confident D gene designation cannot be given. V drops 4 bases and J drops 7 bases, leaving 11 bases in between. The germline V gene specifies SNHLY as CDR1 and FYNNEI as CDR2. From its cysteine to its valine, the CDR3 spans 12 amino acids. Only the CDR3 DNA is retained, 36 bases long and in frame from the first base.